The 7 T cell receptor beta chains given below trace back to one sample, sequenced in a study of cytomegalovirus exposure and HLA in healthy donors. Primers for the PCR totalled 60 Vbeta and 13 Jbeta. Produced via immunoSEQ multiplex PCR; TCRdb's table is partial and in-frame only. In the table there are about 180,000 clones, more than 75% of which are singletons. Sequencing was performed on PBMCs. These receptors all come from a woman in her twenties or thirties in good health and CMV-seropositive.

This chain joins TRBV6-5 and TRBJ2-7, with TRBD1 identical over 12 bases. Germline-derived CDR1 and CDR2 are MNHEY and SVGAGI. V dropped 2 bases and J dropped 5; count of bases not matched to a gene: 4. The CDR3 has 15 residues. CDR3 coding DNA: TGTGCCAGCAGTTACCAGGGGACAGGGGGCGACGAGCAGTACTTC. Amino acid sequence: CASSYQGTGGDEQYF.

The CDR3 DNA is TGTGCCAGTAGTATTCAGGGTAGCTCCTACGAGCAGTACTTC. Amino acid sequence: CASSIQGSSYEQYF. This chain uses TRBV19 with TRBJ2-7; tentatively, D is TRBD1 (5 bases). CDR3 length: 14 residues. The germline CDR1 and CDR2 sequences are LNHDA and SQIVND (reference sequence). Trimming took 3 bases from V and 0 from J, leaving 9 bases between them. The whole variable domain, filled in from reference TRBV19 and TRBJ2-7, reads DGGITQSPKYLFRKEGQNVTLSCEQNLNHDAMYWYRQDPGQGLRLIYYSQIVNDFQKGDIAEGYSVSREKKESFPLTVTSAQKNPTAFYLCASSIQGSSYEQYFGPGTRLTVT.

V is TRBV11-2 and J is TRBJ2-1; D is perhaps TRBD2 (6 bases). CDR1 and CDR2 from the germline V gene are SGHAT and FQNNGV. V shed 0 bases and J shed 2 bases, with 14 bases lying between them. The CDR3 totals 17 residues. CDR3 DNA: TGTGCCAGCAGCTTAGATCTAGGCGGGGTAACCTACAATGAGCAGTTCTTC. Protein sequence: CASSLDLGGVTYNEQFF.

The chain couples TRBV5-6 to TRBJ2-2; 8 bases line up with TRBD1. From germline, CDR1 is SGHDT and CDR2 YYEEEE. The length of the CDR3 is 18 residues. V dropped 2 bases and J dropped 4; count of bases not matched to a gene: 13. CDR3 sequence reads: CASSFVGLLTGATGELFF. In DNA, the CDR3 is TGTGCCAGCAGCTTCGTCGGCCTTTTGACAGGGGCCACCGGGGAGCTGTTTTTT.

This clone has just one count. One junction end does not reproduce the germline sequence, and a read error may be involved. The V and J genes are TRBV4-3 and TRBJ2-7; the match to TRBD1 covers 9 bases. The germline gives CDR1 LGHNA, CDR2 YSLEER. This CDR3 region has 15 residues. The CDR3 sequence: CASSDGTGWATEQCF. In nucleotides, the CDR3 is TGCGCCAGCAGCGACGGGACAGGGTGGGCTACCGAGCAGTGCTTC.

The rearrangement links TRBV10-2 to TRBJ1-1, with a tentative D call TRBD1 (5 bases). The CDR3 has 20 amino acids. Trimming took 2 bases from V and 1 from J, leaving 26 bases between them. Germline lookup yields CDR1 WSHSY and CDR2 SAAADI. The CDR3 spells CASSEGRVHREDKRNTEAFF. CDR3 DNA sequence: TGCGCCAGCAGTGAGGGCAGGGTGCATAGAGAAGACAAAAGGAACACTGAAGCTTTCTTT.

The chain recombines TRBV29-1 with TRBJ1-1; D uncertain. Germline values: CDR1 SQVTM, CDR2 ANQGSEA. V lost 3 bases and J lost 10, with 15 bases in between. This CDR3 comprises 12 residues. In DNA form, the CDR3 reads TGCAGCGTTGATATAGGTCGCGGAGCAGCTTTCTTT. This encodes CSVDIGRGAAFF.